This T cell receptor (beta chain) derives from a study of breast tumors, draining lymph nodes, adjacent tissues. This clonotype was detected many times. What it binds is not known. One entry per CDR3 protein, called by TCRdb with MiXCR from the multiplex PCR reads. The sample shows about 130,000 distinct CDR3 sequences, approximately 22% of them seen only once. CDR1 is DFQATT, CDR2 SNEGSKA, per germline (reference sequence). Trimming stripped 5 bases from V and 3 bases from J, with 11 bases between. This CDR3 region has 12 residues. Samples came from axillary lymph nodes draining the breast cancer. Whole-study results and caveats: That most tumor T cells come from lymph nodes remained unproven. Data fit most tumor T cells coming from lymph node, expanding in tumor. Luminal-like breast cancer showed significantly higher tumor–nontumor repertoire similarity than basal-like.

Sequenced: axillary lymph node tissue. The TCR sequence derives from a female donor with breast cancer. Some clones in this sample may be carry-over from other donors' samples. The V and J genes are TRBV20-1 and TRBJ2-7; tentatively, D is TRBD1 or TRBD2 (5 bases each). As DNA, the CDR3 is TGCAGTGCTCGGGACGTCAGCTACGAGCAGTACTTC. Its protein product is CSARDVSYEQYF.